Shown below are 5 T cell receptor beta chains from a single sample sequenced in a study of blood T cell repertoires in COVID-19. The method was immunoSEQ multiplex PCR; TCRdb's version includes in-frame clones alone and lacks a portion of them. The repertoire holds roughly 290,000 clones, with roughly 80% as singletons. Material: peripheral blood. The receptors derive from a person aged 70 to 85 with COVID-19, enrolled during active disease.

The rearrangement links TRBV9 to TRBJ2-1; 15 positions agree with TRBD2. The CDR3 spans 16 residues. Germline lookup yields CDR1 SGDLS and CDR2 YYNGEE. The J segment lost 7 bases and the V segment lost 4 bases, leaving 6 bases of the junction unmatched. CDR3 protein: CASSPGLAGGRNEQFF. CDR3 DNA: TGTGCCAGCAGCCCCGGACTAGCGGGGGGGCGAAATGAGCAGTTCTTC.

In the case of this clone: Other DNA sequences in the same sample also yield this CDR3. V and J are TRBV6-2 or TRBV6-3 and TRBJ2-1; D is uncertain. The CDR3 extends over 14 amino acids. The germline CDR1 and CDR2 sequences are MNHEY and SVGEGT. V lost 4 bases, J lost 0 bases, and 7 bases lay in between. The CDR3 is CASSSLSSYNEQFF. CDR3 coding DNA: TGTGCCAGCAGTTCACTGAGCTCCTACAATGAGCAGTTCTTC.

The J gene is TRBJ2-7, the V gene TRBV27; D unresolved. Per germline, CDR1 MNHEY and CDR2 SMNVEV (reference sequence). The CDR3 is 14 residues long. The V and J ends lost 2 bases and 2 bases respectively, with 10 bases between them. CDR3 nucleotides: TGTGCCAGCAGTTTAAGTGTGTCAGCCTACGAGCAGTACTTC. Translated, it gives CASSLSVSAYEQYF.

Here the CDR3 DNA reads TGTGCCAGCAGCTTATCGGGTGTGAGGAGAGGTGGAAACACCATATATTTT. This encodes CASSLSGVRRGGNTIYF. The chain has TRBV7-9 and TRBJ1-3; D remains ambiguous. The germline V gene has CDR1 SEHNR and CDR2 FQNEAQ (reference sequence). V shed 2 bases and J shed 3 bases, with 17 bases lying between them. The CDR3 loop spans 17 amino acids.

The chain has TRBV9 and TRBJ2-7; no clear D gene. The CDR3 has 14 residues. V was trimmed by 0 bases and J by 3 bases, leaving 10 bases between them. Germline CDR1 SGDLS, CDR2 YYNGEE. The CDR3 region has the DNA TGTGCCAGCAGCGTAGGACCTAACAGCTACGAGCAGTACTTC. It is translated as CASSVGPNSYEQYF.